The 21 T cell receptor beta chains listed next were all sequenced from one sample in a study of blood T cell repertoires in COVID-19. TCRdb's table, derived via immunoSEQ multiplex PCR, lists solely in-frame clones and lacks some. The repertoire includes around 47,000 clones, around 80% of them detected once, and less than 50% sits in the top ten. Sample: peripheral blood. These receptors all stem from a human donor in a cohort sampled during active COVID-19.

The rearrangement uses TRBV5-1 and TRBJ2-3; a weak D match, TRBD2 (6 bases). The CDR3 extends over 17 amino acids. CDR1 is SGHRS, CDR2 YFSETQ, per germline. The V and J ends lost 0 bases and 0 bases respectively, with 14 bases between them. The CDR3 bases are TGCGCCAGCAGCTTGGTCGCGGGATTCGCTAGCACAGATACGCAGTATTTT. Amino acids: CASSLVAGFASTDTQYF. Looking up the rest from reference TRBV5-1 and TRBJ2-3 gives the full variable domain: KAGVTQTPRYLIKTRGQQVTLSCSPISGHRSVSWYQQTPGQGLQFLFEYFSETQRNKGNFPGRFSGRQFSNSRSEMNVSTLELGDSALYLCASSLVAGFASTDTQYFGPGTRLTVL.

This CDR3 reads CASSLTGLGTYNEQFF. The CDR3 DNA sequence: TGCGCCAGCAGCCTAACGGGACTGGGGACCTACAATGAGCAGTTCTTC. The V and J genes are TRBV5-1 and TRBJ2-1; possibly TRBD2 for D (6 bases). CDR1 and CDR2 from the germline V gene are SGHRS and YFSETQ. V was pared by 4 bases and J by 2 bases, with 16 bases between. The CDR3 runs 16 residues.

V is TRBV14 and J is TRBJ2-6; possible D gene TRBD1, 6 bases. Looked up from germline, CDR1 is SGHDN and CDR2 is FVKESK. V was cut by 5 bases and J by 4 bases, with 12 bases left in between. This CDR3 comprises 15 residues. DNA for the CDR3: TGTGCCAGCAGCAACAGGGTTTGGGGGGCCAACGTCCTGACTTTC. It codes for CASSNRVWGANVLTF.

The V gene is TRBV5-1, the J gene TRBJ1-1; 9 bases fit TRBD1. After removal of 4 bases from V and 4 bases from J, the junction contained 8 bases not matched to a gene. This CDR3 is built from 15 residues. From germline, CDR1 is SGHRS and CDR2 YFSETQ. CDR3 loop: CASSGTGTGSTEAFF. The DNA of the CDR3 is TGCGCCAGCAGCGGGACCGGGACAGGGAGCACTGAAGCTTTCTTT.

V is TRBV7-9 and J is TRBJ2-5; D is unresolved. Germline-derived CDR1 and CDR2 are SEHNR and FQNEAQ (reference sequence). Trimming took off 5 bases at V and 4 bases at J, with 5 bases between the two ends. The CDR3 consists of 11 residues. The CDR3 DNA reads TGTGCCAGCAGCACTGGAGAGACCCAGTACTTC. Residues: CASSTGETQYF.

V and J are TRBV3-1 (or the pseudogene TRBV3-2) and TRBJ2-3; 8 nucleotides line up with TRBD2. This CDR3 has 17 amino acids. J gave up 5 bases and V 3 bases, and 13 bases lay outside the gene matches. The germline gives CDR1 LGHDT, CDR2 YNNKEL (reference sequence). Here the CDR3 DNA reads TGTGCCAGCAGCCAGCTTGGCCCCGGCGGGGGGATAGATACGCAGTATTTT. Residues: CASSQLGPGGGIDTQYF.

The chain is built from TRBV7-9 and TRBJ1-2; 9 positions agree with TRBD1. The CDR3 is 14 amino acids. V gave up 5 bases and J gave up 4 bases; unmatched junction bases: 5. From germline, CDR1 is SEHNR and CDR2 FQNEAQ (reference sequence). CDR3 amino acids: CASSPSDRGYGYTF. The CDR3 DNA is TGTGCCAGCAGCCCCTCGGACAGGGGCTATGGCTACACCTTC.

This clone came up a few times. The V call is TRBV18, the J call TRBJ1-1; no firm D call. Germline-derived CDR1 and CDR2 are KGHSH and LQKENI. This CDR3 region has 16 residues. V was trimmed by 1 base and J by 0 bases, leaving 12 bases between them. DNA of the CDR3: TGTGCCAGCTCACCACTAGAGAAACTTTTGAACACTGAAGCTTTCTTT. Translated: CASSPLEKLLNTEAFF.

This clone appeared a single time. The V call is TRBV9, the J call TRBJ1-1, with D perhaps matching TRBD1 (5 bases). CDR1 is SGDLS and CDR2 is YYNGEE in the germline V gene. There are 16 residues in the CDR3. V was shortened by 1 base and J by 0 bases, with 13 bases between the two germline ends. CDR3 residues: CASSVQGSVMNTEAFF. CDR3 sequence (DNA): TGTGCCAGCAGCGTACAGGGCAGCGTCATGAACACTGAAGCTTTCTTT.

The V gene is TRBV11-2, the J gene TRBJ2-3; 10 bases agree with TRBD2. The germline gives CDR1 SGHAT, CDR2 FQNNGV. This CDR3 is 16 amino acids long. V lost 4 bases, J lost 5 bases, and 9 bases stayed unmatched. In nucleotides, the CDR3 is TGTGCCAGCAGCTCTCACAGCGGGGGGGCCGAAGATACGCAGTATTTT. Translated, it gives CASSSHSGGAEDTQYF.

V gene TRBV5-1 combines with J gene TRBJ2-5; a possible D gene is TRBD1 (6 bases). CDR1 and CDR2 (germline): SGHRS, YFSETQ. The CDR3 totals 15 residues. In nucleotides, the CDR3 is TGCGCGAGCTGGCCGACTGGGGGCGGTCAAGAGACCCAGTACTTC. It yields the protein CASWPTGGGQETQYF.

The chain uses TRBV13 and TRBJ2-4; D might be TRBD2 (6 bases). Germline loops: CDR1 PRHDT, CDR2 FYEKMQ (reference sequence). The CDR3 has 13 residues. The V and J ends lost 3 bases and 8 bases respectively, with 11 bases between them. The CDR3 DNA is TGTGCCAGCAGCTTGGGACTCCGGGACATTCAGTACTTC. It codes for CASSLGLRDIQYF. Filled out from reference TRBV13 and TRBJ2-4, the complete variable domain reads AAGVIQSPRHLIKEKRETATLKCYPIPRHDTVYWYQQGPGQDPQFLISFYEKMQSDKGSIPDRFSAQQFSDYHSELNMSSLELGDSALYFCASSLGLRDIQYFGAGTRLSVL.

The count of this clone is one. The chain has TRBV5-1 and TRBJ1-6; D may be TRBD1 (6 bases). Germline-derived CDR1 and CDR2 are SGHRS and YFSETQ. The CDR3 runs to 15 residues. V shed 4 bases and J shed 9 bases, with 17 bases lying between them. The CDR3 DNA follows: TGCGCCAGCAGCCCTTCCGGGGGGCGAAGTTCACCCCTCCACTTT. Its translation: CASSPSGGRSSPLHF.

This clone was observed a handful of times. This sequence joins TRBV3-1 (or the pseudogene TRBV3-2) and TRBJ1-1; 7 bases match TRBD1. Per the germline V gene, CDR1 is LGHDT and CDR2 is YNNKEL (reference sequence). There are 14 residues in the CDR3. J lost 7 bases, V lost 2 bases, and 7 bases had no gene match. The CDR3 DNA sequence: TGTGCCAGCAGCCAACTCAGCCGGGACAGTGAAGCTTTCTTT. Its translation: CASSQLSRDSEAFF.

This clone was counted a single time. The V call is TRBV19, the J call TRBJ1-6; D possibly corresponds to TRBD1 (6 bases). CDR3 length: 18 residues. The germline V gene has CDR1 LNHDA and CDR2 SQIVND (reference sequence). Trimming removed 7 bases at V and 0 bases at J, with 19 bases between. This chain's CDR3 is CASTTALRGSSYNSPLHF. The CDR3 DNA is TGTGCCAGTACGACTGCGTTGAGGGGGAGCTCCTATAATTCACCCCTCCACTTT.

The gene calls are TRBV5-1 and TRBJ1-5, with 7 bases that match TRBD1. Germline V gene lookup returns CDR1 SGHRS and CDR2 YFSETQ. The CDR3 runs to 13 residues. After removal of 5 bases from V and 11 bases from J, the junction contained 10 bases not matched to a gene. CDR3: CASREGASGTQHF. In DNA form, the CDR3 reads TGCGCCAGCAGGGAGGGGGCTTCGGGGACCCAGCATTTT.

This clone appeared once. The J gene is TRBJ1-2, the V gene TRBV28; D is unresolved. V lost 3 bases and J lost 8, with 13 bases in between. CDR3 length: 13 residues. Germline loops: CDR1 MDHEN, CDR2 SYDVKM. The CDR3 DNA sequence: TGTGCCAGCAGTTTCGAAGGAGTACGCGGCTACACCTTC. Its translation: CASSFEGVRGYTF.

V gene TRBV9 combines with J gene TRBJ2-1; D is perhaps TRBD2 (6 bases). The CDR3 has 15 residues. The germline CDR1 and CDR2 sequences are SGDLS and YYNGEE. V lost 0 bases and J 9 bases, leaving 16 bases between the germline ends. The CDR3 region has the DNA TGTGCCAGCAGCGTAGATTCAGGGACTCGTAGTGAGCAGTTCTTC. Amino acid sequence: CASSVDSGTRSEQFF. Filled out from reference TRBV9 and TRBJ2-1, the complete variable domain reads DSGVTQTPKHLITATGQRVTLRCSPRSGDLSVYWYQQSLDQGLQFLIQYYNGEERAKGNILERFSAQQFPDLHSELNLSSLELGDSALYFCASSVDSGTRSEQFFGPGTRLTVL.

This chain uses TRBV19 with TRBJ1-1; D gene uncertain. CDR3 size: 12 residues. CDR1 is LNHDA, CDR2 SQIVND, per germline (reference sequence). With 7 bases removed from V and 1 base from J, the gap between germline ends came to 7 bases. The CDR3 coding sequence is TGTGCCAGTACTACTGGGAACACTGAAGCTTTCTTT. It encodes CASTTGNTEAFF.

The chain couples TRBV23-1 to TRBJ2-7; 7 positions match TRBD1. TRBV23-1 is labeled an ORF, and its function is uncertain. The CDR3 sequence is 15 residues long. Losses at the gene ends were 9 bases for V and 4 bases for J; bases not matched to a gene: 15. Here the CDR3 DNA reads TGCGCCAGTCTTCCTCAGACAGGGTCTTTATACGAGCAGTACGTC. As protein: CASLPQTGSLYEQYV.

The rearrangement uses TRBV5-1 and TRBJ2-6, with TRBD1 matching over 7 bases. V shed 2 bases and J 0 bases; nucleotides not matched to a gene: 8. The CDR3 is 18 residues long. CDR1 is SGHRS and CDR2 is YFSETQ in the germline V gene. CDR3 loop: CASSFYLTGSSGANVLTF. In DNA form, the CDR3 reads TGCGCCAGCAGCTTTTATTTGACAGGGAGCTCTGGGGCCAACGTCCTGACTTTC.